A selection of T cell receptor beta chains follows, all from one sample in a study of breast tumors, draining lymph nodes, adjacent tissues. A single record per CDR3 protein comes from TCRdb applying MiXCR to the multiplex PCR reads. The table includes over 250,000 distinct CDR3 sequences, 30% to 35% detected once. Sequences were obtained from axillary lymph node tissue. These receptor sequences come from a female donor with breast cancer. Some clones in this sample may be carry-over from other donors' samples. The CDR3 runs from the conserved cysteine through the conserved F or W. D genes are given only for firm matches. The size field is filled for only some rows; it gives once, few, many or a size class.

j_gene,abundance,v_gene,d_gene,CDR3aa,CDR3nt
TRBJ2-1,many,TRBV4-1,NA,CASSQVSFVDEQFF,TGCGCCAGCAGCCAAGTTTCTTTTGTGGATGAGCAGTTCTTC
TRBJ2-1,NA,TRBV29-1,TRBD1,CSGWDSNEQFF,TGCAGCGGCTGGGACAGCAATGAGCAGTTCTTC
TRBJ2-7,many,TRBV20-1,NA,CSAARESIPYEQYF,TGCAGTGCTGCTCGGGAGAGTATACCCTACGAGCAGTACTTC
TRBJ2-1,few,TRBV27,TRBD2,CASSLPRGLNNEQFF,TGTGCCAGCAGTTTACCGCGGGGACTAAACAATGAGCAGTTCTTC
TRBJ2-7,NA,TRBV11-1,NA,CASSLADGAYEQYF,TGTGCCAGCAGCTTAGCGGATGGGGCCTACGAACAGTACTTC
TRBJ2-1,NA,TRBV6-5,NA,CASSHLAKGSYNEQFF,TGTGCCAGCAGTCACCTCGCCAAGGGGTCCTACAATGAGCAGTTCTTC
TRBJ1-3,many,TRBV11-2,NA,CASSHTQDPVNTIYF,TGTGCCAGCAGTCATACACAGGATCCGGTGAACACCATATATTTT
TRBJ2-1,NA,TRBV4-1,TRBD2,CASSPRPGLAGFEQFF,TGCGCCAGCAGCCCTCGACCGGGACTAGCGGGATTTGAGCAGTTCTTC
TRBJ2-1,many,TRBV19,NA,CASSIGGNEQFF,TGTGCCAGTAGTATCGGCGGGAATGAGCAGTTCTTC
TRBJ1-2,many,TRBV6-4,TRBD1,CASRGQGITGGYTF,TGTGCCAGCAGAGGACAGGGGATAACTGGGGGCTACACCTTC
TRBJ2-5,few,TRBV28,NA,CASSPPPGETQYF,TGTGCCAGCAGTCCCCCACCGGGAGAGACCCAGTACTTC
TRBJ2-1,few,TRBV3-1,NA,CASLRSGSLHNEQFF,TGTGCCAGCTTACGATCTGGGAGTCTTCACAATGAGCAGTTCTTC
TRBJ2-1,NA,TRBV6-1,NA,CASSYDNYNEQFF,TGTGCCAGCAGTTACGACAACTACAATGAGCAGTTCTTC
TRBJ2-1,many,TRBV12-3/TRBV12-4,TRBD2,CASSLTIAGGHNEQFF,TGTGCCAGCAGTTTAACTATCGCGGGAGGGCACAATGAGCAGTTCTTC
TRBJ2-2,many,TRBV5-1,NA,CASSRDLAPGELFF,TGCGCCAGCAGCCGGGATCTAGCGCCCGGGGAGCTGTTTTTT
TRBJ2-5,few,TRBV6-5,TRBD2,CASSYSFERGLQETQYF,TGTGCCAGCAGTTACTCGTTCGAGCGGGGTCTCCAAGAGACCCAGTACTTC
TRBJ2-1,many,TRBV20-1,NA,CSAGQDNEQFF,TGCAGTGCGGGACAAGACAATGAGCAGTTCTTC
TRBJ2-7,NA,TRBV6-5,NA,CASKIRGGRTAYEQYF,TGTGCCAGCAAAATAAGGGGGGGACGCACCGCCTACGAGCAGTACTTC
TRBJ2-3,many,TRBV10-3,TRBD2,CAISEPGLAGGDTQYF,TGTGCCATCAGTGAGCCGGGACTAGCGGGCGGAGATACGCAGTATTTT
TRBJ2-5,NA,TRBV10-3,TRBD2,CATGGIGTSGSPLQETQCF,TGTGCCACCGGGGGGATAGGGACTAGCGGGAGTCCCCTTCAAGAGACCCAGTGCTTC
TRBJ2-5,NA,TRBV18,TRBD1,CASSEDRGLIETQYF,TGTGCCAGCTCAGAAGACAGGGGGCTCATAGAGACCCAGTACTTC
TRBJ2-5,many,TRBV20-1,TRBD2,CSARPLAGEETQYF,TGCAGTGCTCGACCCTTAGCGGGAGAAGAGACCCAGTACTTC
TRBJ2-5,many,TRBV6-6,TRBD2,CASTHGGETQYF,TGTGCCAGCACCCACGGGGGGGAGACCCAGTACTTC
TRBJ2-1,many,TRBV9,TRBD1,CASSAGTGRNEQFF,TGTGCCAGCAGCGCCGGGACAGGGAGGAATGAGCAGTTCTTC
TRBJ2-7,many,TRBV4-1,TRBD2,CASSLIAGDNYEQYF,TGCGCCAGCAGTCTTATAGCGGGAGACAATTACGAGCAGTACTTC
TRBJ1-5,many,TRBV20-1,NA,CSARTGHQPQHF,TGCAGTGCTAGAACGGGTCACCAGCCCCAGCATTTT
TRBJ2-7,NA,TRBV12-3/TRBV12-4,NA,CVSSFARGYEQYF,TGTGTCAGCAGTTTCGCTCGGGGGTACGAGCAGTACTTC
TRBJ2-3,many,TRBV7-2,TRBD1,CASSGTGQVTDTQYF,TGTGCCAGCTCGGGGACGGGACAGGTCACAGATACGCAGTATTTT
TRBJ1-5,NA,TRBV7-3,TRBD1,CASSLTGLAGQGNQPQHF,TGTGCCAGCAGCTTAACCGGACTAGCGGGACAGGGCAATCAGCCCCAGCATTTT
TRBJ1-4,many,TRBV7-2,NA,CASSQGLGGNEKLFF,TGTGCCAGCAGCCAGGGTCTGGGGGGCAACGAAAAACTGTTTTTT
TRBJ2-3,many,TRBV9,NA,CASSLEGGGLDTQYF,TGTGCCAGCAGCCTAGAAGGGGGAGGATTAGATACGCAGTATTTT
TRBJ2-5,many,TRBV12-5,NA,CASGFAQGGETQYF,TGTGCTAGTGGTTTTGCCCAAGGGGGGGAGACCCAGTACTTC
TRBJ1-6,many,TRBV6-1,NA,CASSDLSPLHF,TGTGCCAGCAGTGATTTGTCACCCCTCCACTTT
TRBJ2-5,NA,TRBV6-2/TRBV6-3,TRBD2,CASGNPGLAGETQYF,TGTGCCAGCGGTAACCCGGGACTAGCGGGAGAGACCCAGTACTTC
TRBJ2-1,NA,TRBV3-1,NA,CASGQGGMGGTFNEQFF,TGTGCCAGCGGCCAAGGGGGAATGGGCGGGACCTTTAATGAGCAGTTCTTC
TRBJ2-7,many,TRBV10-3,TRBD1,CATTPRDRDWEQYF,TGTGCCACGACCCCTCGGGACAGGGATTGGGAGCAGTACTTC
TRBJ2-3,many,TRBV5-1,TRBD2,CASSEITSGSTDTQYF,TGCGCCAGCAGCGAAATTACTAGCGGGAGCACAGATACGCAGTATTTT
TRBJ2-1,few,TRBV11-3,NA,CASSLDLTRSYNEQFF,TGTGCCAGCAGCTTAGATCTTACTAGATCCTACAATGAGCAGTTCTTC
TRBJ2-7,many,TRBV5-6,TRBD1,CASSQGSGGWEQYF,TGTGCCAGCAGCCAAGGGTCAGGGGGCTGGGAGCAGTACTTC
TRBJ1-6,NA,TRBV12-3/TRBV12-4,NA,CASGSGTYNSPLHF,TGTGCCAGCGGTTCCGGGACCTATAATTCACCCCTCCACTTT
TRBJ2-2,many,TRBV4-3,NA,CASSHLPASNTGELFF,TGCGCCAGCAGCCACCTTCCGGCTTCGAACACCGGGGAGCTGTTTTTT
TRBJ2-2,NA,TRBV10-3,TRBD1,CAISAGTGVSAGELFF,TGTGCCATCAGTGCGGGGACAGGGGTTTCGGCCGGGGAGCTGTTTTTT
TRBJ2-6,many,TRBV9,TRBD2,CASSVGGLAISGANVLTF,TGTGCCAGCAGCGTAGGTGGACTAGCCATCTCTGGGGCCAACGTCCTGACTTTC
TRBJ2-1,many,TRBV9,NA,CASSVDGSVYNEQFF,TGTGCCAGCAGCGTAGATGGTAGCGTCTACAATGAGCAGTTCTTC
TRBJ1-2,many,TRBV11-2,TRBD1,CASSPGQVKFGYTF,TGTGCCAGCAGCCCAGGACAGGTTAAGTTTGGCTACACCTTC
TRBJ2-5,NA,TRBV5-5,NA,CASSFRPTQETQYF,TGTGCCAGCAGCTTTCGACCAACCCAAGAGACCCAGTACTTC
TRBJ2-1,few,TRBV7-2,NA,CASSFKADSYNEQFF,TGTGCCAGCAGCTTTAAAGCGGACTCCTACAATGAGCAGTTCTTC
TRBJ2-2,many,TRBV10-3,NA,CAISGSGSVGGELFF,TGTGCCATCAGTGGATCAGGGTCGGTTGGCGGGGAGCTGTTTTTT
TRBJ2-1,many,TRBV7-7,NA,CASSLDGGSYNEQFF,TGTGCTAGCAGCTTGGACGGTGGTTCCTACAATGAGCAGTTCTTC
TRBJ2-5,NA,TRBV14,NA,CASSRGVGTVYQETRYF,TGTGCCAGCAGCCGAGGGGTCGGGACCGTATACCAAGAGACCCGGTACTTC
TRBJ2-2,many,TRBV29-1,NA,CSVVGGSANTGELFF,TGCAGCGTTGTTGGCGGGTCGGCGAACACCGGGGAGCTGTTTTTT
TRBJ1-6,many,TRBV9,NA,CASSVEADSPLHF,TGTGCCAGCAGCGTAGAGGCAGATTCACCCCTCCACTTT
TRBJ2-5,NA,TRBV7-3,NA,CASSIGSTLRQETQYF,TGTGCCAGCAGCATAGGGAGTACACTACGCCAAGAGACCCAGTACTTC
TRBJ2-7,many,TRBV12-3/TRBV12-4,NA,CASSLTGTGSYEQYF,TGTGCCAGCAGTTTAACAGGCACAGGCTCCTACGAGCAGTACTTC
TRBJ1-5,many,TRBV7-2,NA,CASREYSNQPQHF,TGTGCCAGCAGGGAGTATAGCAATCAGCCCCAGCATTTT
TRBJ2-7,many,TRBV20-1,NA,CSAQGRSNSYEQYF,TGCAGTGCCCAGGGGAGGTCCAACTCCTACGAGCAGTACTTC
TRBJ2-7,many,TRBV19,NA,CASSIALGESYEQYF,TGTGCCAGTAGTATAGCATTGGGAGAGTCCTACGAGCAGTACTTC
TRBJ1-5,NA,TRBV2,NA,CASSEASWGGPQHF,TGTGCCAGCAGTGAAGCGTCTTGGGGAGGGCCCCAGCATTTT
TRBJ1-2,few,TRBV27,TRBD1,CASSLFAGGDYGYTF,TGTGCCAGCAGTTTATTCGCAGGGGGAGACTATGGCTACACCTTC